One T cell receptor beta chain is described in this entry. The antigen remains undetermined. Using immunoSEQ multiplex PCR, the repertoire was profiled, and TCRdb retains in-frame clones only, with some absent. The table records 95,000 to 110,000 clones, 75% to 90% of them present only once. The CDR3 extends over 18 amino acids. The data were taken from a study of T cell clones after liver transplantation. General study results and limits: Low donor cell numbers restricted donor-reactive repertoire measurement in a couple of subjects. Donor-reactive sequences fell more than third party-reactive ones, suggesting partial deletion.

This material consisted of CD4+ T cells from blood, taken before liver transplant. The receptor comes from a human donor who received a liver transplant. This rearrangement joins TRBV21-1 to TRBJ2-6; TRBD1, the table's D call, lacks a check against the DNA. TRBV21-1 is marked as a pseudogene. CDR3 DNA sequence: TGTGCCAGCAGCAAAAGGACAGTGTGCCCCTCTGGGGCCAACGTCCTGACTTTC. Translating gives CASSKRTVCPSGANVLTF.